This T cell receptor (beta chain) was identified in a study of T cell responses to AZD1222 COVID-19 vaccine. Across the whole study: Second-dose groups at about 4 or about 12 weeks were pooled.

The study's findings and limits: Females made up more of the donors, who were largely white British, and clonal diversity may have come out too low. Spike regions recognized by vaccine-associated CD4 TCRs spanned the protein, led by 160-218 and 743-854. Spike-specific TCRs gained breadth and depth after people received two AZD1222 doses.

The germline V and J ends were trimmed by 0 bases and 1 base, with 8 bases remaining between them. CDR3 length equals 14 residues. Germline CDR1 is SGDLS and CDR2 is YYNGEE. Points on this clone: The antigen is unknown.

Profiling relied on immunoSEQ multiplex PCR, and the TCRdb table lists in-frame clones only, not all of them. The table records 110,000 to 150,000 clones, 85% to 95% of them present only once. This sequence joins TRBV9 and TRBJ2-7, with D possibly TRBD2 on 5 matching bases. The origin of this receptor is an adult in good health. The material was peripheral blood, obtained on day 0 of AZD1222 vaccination. CDR3 DNA sequence: TGTGCCAGCAGCGTAGATGGGAGATCCTACGAGCAGTACTTC. As protein: CASSVDGRSYEQYF. The whole variable domain, filled in from reference TRBV9 and TRBJ2-7, reads DSGVTQTPKHLITATGQRVTLRCSPRSGDLSVYWYQQSLDQGLQFLIQYYNGEERAKGNILERFSAQQFPDLHSELNLSSLELGDSALYFCASSVDGRSYEQYFGPGTRLTVT.